The 11 T cell receptor beta chains presented below share a single source sample, sequenced in a study of PD-1 blockade in classical Hodgkin lymphoma. The time point was: cycle 4 day 1 (C4D1), after 5 to 7 weeks of nivolumab. Brentuximab vedotin exposure varied among the patients, all of whom had relapsed after autologous stem cell transplantation. Starting with thawed PBMCs, CD4+ T cells were purified by magnetic negative selection. Sequencing used immunoSEQ multiplex PCR; TCRdb keeps in-frame clones, though not all of them. The sample lists over 15,000 clones, approximately 70% occurring once. The specimen was CD4+ T cells from blood, collected before the fourth cycle of nivolumab. The source of these receptors is a human donor with classical Hodgkin lymphoma.

The gene calls are TRBV2 and TRBJ2-5; no clear D. Germline lookup yields CDR1 SNHLY and CDR2 FYNNEI. CDR3 length: 11 amino acids. Trimming removed 11 bases at V and 6 bases at J, with 13 bases between. The CDR3, as DNA: TGTGCCTCCAAGAACGAGAAGACCCAGTACTTC. Amino acid sequence: CASKNEKTQYF.

The DNA for the CDR3 is TGTGCCAGCAGCTTGGCGGTAGCGGGAGCCACAGATACGCAGTATTTT. This sequence encodes CASSLAVAGATDTQYF. The gene calls are TRBV5-8 and TRBJ2-3; 9 bases align to TRBD2. The CDR3 is 16 amino acids. V shed 0 bases, J shed 2 bases, and the junction held 4 bases outside the gene matches. The V gene's germline CDR1 is SGHTS and CDR2 YDEGEE.

The V gene is TRBV5-1, the J gene TRBJ2-5, with D perhaps matching TRBD2 (5 bases). The CDR3 is 14 amino acids. V lost 4 bases to trimming and J lost 1 base, with 11 bases between them. In germline, CDR1 is SGHRS, CDR2 YFSETQ. The CDR3 coding sequence is TGCGCCAGCAGCCTTCGGGGTTCCCAAGAGACCCAGTACTTC. This sequence encodes CASSLRGSQETQYF.

The chain carries TRBV2 and TRBJ2-7; D gene unclear. V lost 8 bases to trimming and J lost 2 bases, with 13 bases between them. Germline assignment: CDR1 SNHLY and CDR2 FYNNEI. This CDR3 spans 13 amino acids. CDR3 residues: CASSDPQPYEQYF. As DNA, the CDR3 is TGTGCCAGCTCGGATCCTCAACCCTACGAGCAGTACTTC.

This clone appeared a single time. The gene calls are TRBV7-8 and TRBJ1-1, with D tentatively TRBD1 (5 bases). Trimming stripped 3 bases from V and 0 bases from J, with 8 bases between. CDR1 and CDR2 (germline): SGHVS, FQNEAQ. The CDR3 has 14 amino acids. CDR3 coding DNA: TGTGCCAGCAGCTTGGGGCCAGTGAACACTGAAGCTTTCTTT. It yields the protein CASSLGPVNTEAFF.

In this sample, this clone turned up a few times. CDR3 bases: TGTGCCAGTAGTATCATGGGGTTCAGCACAGATACGCAGTATTTT. Encoded protein: CASSIMGFSTDTQYF. The V and J genes are TRBV19 and TRBJ2-3; D gene uncertain. Trimming pared 3 bases from V and 0 bases from J, leaving 10 bases between. The CDR3 extends over 15 amino acids. CDR1 LNHDA and CDR2 SQIVND come from the germline V gene (reference sequence).

This rearrangement joins TRBV2 to TRBJ1-5, with a tentative D call TRBD1 (6 bases). V gave up 8 bases and J gave up 0 bases, with 14 bases separating them. The length of the CDR3 is 15 residues. The V gene's germline CDR1 is SNHLY and CDR2 FYNNEI. This CDR3 reads CASARTELSNQPQHF. Here the CDR3 DNA reads TGTGCCAGCGCGAGGACAGAACTTAGCAATCAGCCCCAGCATTTT.

The V call is TRBV6-1, the J call TRBJ1-1; D possibly corresponds to TRBD1 (5 bases). Between the trimmed V and J ends, which lost 3 bases and 4 bases, there was a span of 9 bases. The CDR3 length is 13 residues. Germline CDR1 MNHNS, CDR2 SASEGT. CDR3 coding DNA: TGTGCCAGCAGTGAGATTGGGGCCACTGAAGCTTTCTTT. This gives the protein CASSEIGATEAFF.

This clone was picked up one time. J is TRBJ2-6 and V is TRBV4-3; 7 bases are shared with TRBD1. V was clipped by 0 bases and J by 2 bases; unmatched bases: 4. CDR3 length: 17 residues. The germline gives CDR1 LGHNA, CDR2 YSLEER. CDR3 DNA sequence: TGCGCCAGCAGCCAAGATCAGCAGGGGGCTGGGGCCAACGTCCTGACTTTC. This gives the protein CASSQDQQGAGANVLTF.

V and J are TRBV6-1 and TRBJ2-5; 8 positions agree with TRBD1. Trimming cost V 6 bases and J 2 bases; bases outside gene matches: 2. Germline lookup yields CDR1 MNHNS and CDR2 SASEGT. CDR3 size: 13 residues. In nucleotides, the CDR3 is TGTGCCAGCAGGCACAGGGGGCAAGAGACCCAGTACTTC. This encodes CASRHRGQETQYF.

This clone has only a few counts. Here the CDR3 DNA reads TGTGCCATCTCAGGGGTTGGAGATCAGCCCCAGCATTTT. It is translated as CAISGVGDQPQHF. This sequence joins TRBV10-3 and TRBJ1-5, with D perhaps TRBD1 (6 bases). Germline V CDR1 and CDR2: ENHRY, SYGVKD. This CDR3 region has 13 residues. V lost 8 bases, J lost 5 bases, and 13 bases lay in between.